This entry lists 12 T cell receptor beta chains sequenced from one sample in a study of cytomegalovirus exposure and HLA in healthy donors. In the PCR, 60 Vbeta and 13 Jbeta primers were used. Sequenced by immunoSEQ multiplex PCR; TCRdb stores in-frame clones only, minus some. The sample yields fewer than 150,000 clones, around 63% seen once. Sample: PBMCs. Receptors originate from a human donor in good health.

The rearrangement joins TRBV6-5 to TRBJ1-4; 8 bases fit TRBD1. In germline, CDR1 is MNHEY, CDR2 SVGAGI. After removal of 3 bases from V and 8 bases from J, the junction contained 8 bases not matched to a gene. The length of the CDR3 is 15 residues. The CDR3 loop is CASSYFGTGEEKLFF. The CDR3 coding sequence is TGTGCCAGCAGTTATTTCGGGACAGGAGAAGAAAAACTGTTTTTT.

The rearrangement links TRBV2 to TRBJ2-2; D is perhaps TRBD2 (5 bases). The CDR3 has 14 amino acids. CDR1 and CDR2 (germline): SNHLY, FYNNEI. The ends were cut back, 6 bases at V and 3 bases at J, with 11 bases in the middle. CDR3 amino acids: CASSASSYTGELFF. DNA for the CDR3: TGTGCCAGCAGCGCCTCTAGCTACACCGGGGAGCTGTTTTTT. The entire variable domain, with the rest obtained from reference TRBV2 and TRBJ2-2, is as follows: EPEVTQTPSHQVTQMGQEVILRCVPISNHLYFYWYRQILGQKVEFLVSFYNNEISEKSEIFDDQFSVERPDGSNFTLKIRSTKLEDSAMYFCASSASSYTGELFFGEGSRLTVL.

The rearrangement uses TRBV29-1 and TRBJ1-4, with TRBD1 matching over 10 bases. Germline CDR1 and CDR2: SQVTM and ANQGSEA. This CDR3 is built from 13 residues. J was trimmed by 8 bases and V by 4 bases; bases with no gene match: 4. The CDR3 DNA reads TGCAGCGTTGGGGGGACAGGGGTGGAAAAACTGTTTTTT. This gives the protein CSVGGTGVEKLFF.

The chain links TRBV10-2 to TRBJ2-1, with a possible D match to TRBD1 (6 bases). V was clipped by 10 bases and J by 0 bases, with 13 bases between them. The CDR3 contains 14 residues. Germline V CDR1 and CDR2: WSHSY, SAAADI. Here the CDR3 reads CAILTGTSYNEQFF. The CDR3 nucleotides are TGCGCCATCTTGACAGGTACCTCCTACAATGAGCAGTTCTTC.

The chain employs TRBV5-4 and TRBJ2-1, with 8 bases that match TRBD2. Per germline, CDR1 SGHNT and CDR2 YYREEE (reference sequence). V lost 10 bases to trimming and J lost 2 bases; unmatched junction nucleotides: 2. The CDR3 loop spans 12 amino acids. In nucleotides, the CDR3 is TGTGCCGTGCGGGGGGCCTACAATGAGCAGTTCTTC. The encoded protein is CAVRGAYNEQFF.

The chain joins TRBV28 to TRBJ1-2; TRBD1 matches at 10 bases. Per germline, CDR1 MDHEN and CDR2 SYDVKM. The junction had 8 bases not matched to a gene; V was cut back by 5 bases and J by 2 bases. This CDR3 is 16 amino acids long. The CDR3, as DNA: TGTGCCAGCAGTGAACCGGGACAGGGGCAAAACTATGGCTACACCTTC. It codes for CASSEPGQGQNYGYTF.

This clone was observed a few times. The chain couples TRBV5-6 to TRBJ2-1; 8 bases match TRBD1. The length of the CDR3 is 15 residues. Germline V gene data show CDR1 as SGHDT and CDR2 as YYEEEE. V dropped 4 bases and J dropped 2; count of bases not matched to a gene: 5. The CDR3 nucleotides are TGTGCCAGCAGCGCCGGACAGGGACCCTACAATGAGCAGTTCTTC. As protein: CASSAGQGPYNEQFF.

This chain links TRBV19 with TRBJ2-7; 7 nucleotides line up with TRBD2. Germline V gives CDR1 LNHDA, CDR2 SQIVND (reference sequence). The CDR3 has 15 amino acids. V lost 3 bases to trimming and J lost 3 bases; unmatched junction nucleotides: 8. The CDR3 protein is CASSIQTGGNYEQYF. CDR3 bases: TGTGCCAGTAGTATCCAAACGGGAGGAAACTACGAGCAGTACTTC. Full variable domain (remainder filled in from reference TRBV19 and TRBJ2-7): DGGITQSPKYLFRKEGQNVTLSCEQNLNHDAMYWYRQDPGQGLRLIYYSQIVNDFQKGDIAEGYSVSREKKESFPLTVTSAQKNPTAFYLCASSIQTGGNYEQYFGPGTRLTVT.

V gene TRBV7-2 combines with J gene TRBJ2-2; possible D gene TRBD2, 6 bases. Trimming shortened V by 2 bases and J by 8 bases, and 15 bases separated the two germline ends. The CDR3 totals 15 residues. The germline gives CDR1 SGHTA, CDR2 FQGNSA. DNA of the CDR3: TGTGCCAGCAGCTTACTAAGCGGGCTTGAGGGGGAGCTGTTTTTT. This encodes CASSLLSGLEGELFF.

The gene calls are TRBV6-5 and TRBJ1-5; TRBD1 is a possible D gene (6 bases). CDR3 length equals 14 residues. Trimming took off 0 bases at V and 8 bases at J, with 11 bases between the two ends. Germline V gene data show CDR1 as MNHEY and CDR2 as SVGAGI. The CDR3 DNA sequence: TGTGCCAGCAGTTACTCCAGGGGTCATAAGCCCCAGCATTTT. It specifies CASSYSRGHKPQHF.

The rearrangement links TRBV6-1 to TRBJ2-1, with 8 bases that match TRBD1. Germline assignment: CDR1 MNHNS and CDR2 SASEGT. The CDR3 has 14 amino acids. With V trimmed by 7 bases and J by 9 bases, 11 bases remained unmatched. CDR3 sequence (DNA): TGTGCCAGCACCCTGGACAGGGCTATAAGTGAGCAGTTCTTC. It yields the protein CASTLDRAISEQFF.

The chain has TRBV11-2 and TRBJ2-5; 7 nucleotides line up with TRBD1. After removal of 4 bases from V and 6 bases from J, the junction contained 8 bases not matched to a gene. The CDR3 is 14 amino acids. Germline V gene lookup returns CDR1 SGHAT and CDR2 FQNNGV. This CDR3 is CASSSRDSGKTQYF. The CDR3 nucleotides are TGTGCCAGCAGCTCCCGGGACAGCGGAAAGACCCAGTACTTC. Using reference TRBV11-2 and TRBJ2-5 for the parts outside the CDR3, the full variable domain is EAGVAQSPRYKIIEKRQSVAFWCNPISGHATLYWYQQILGQGPKLLIQFQNNGVVDDSQLPKDRFSAERLKGVDSTLKIQPAKLEDSAVYLCASSSRDSGKTQYFGPGTRLLVL.